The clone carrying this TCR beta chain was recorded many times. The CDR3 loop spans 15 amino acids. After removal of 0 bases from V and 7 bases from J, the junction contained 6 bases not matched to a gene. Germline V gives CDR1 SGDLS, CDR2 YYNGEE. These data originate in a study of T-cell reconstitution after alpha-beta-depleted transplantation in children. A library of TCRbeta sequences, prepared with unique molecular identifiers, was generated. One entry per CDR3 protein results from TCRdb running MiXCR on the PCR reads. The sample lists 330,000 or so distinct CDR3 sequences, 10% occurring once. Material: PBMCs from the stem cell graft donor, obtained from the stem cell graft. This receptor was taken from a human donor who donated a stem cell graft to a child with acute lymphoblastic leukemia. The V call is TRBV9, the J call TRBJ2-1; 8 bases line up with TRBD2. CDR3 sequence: CASSVVAGGRNEQFF. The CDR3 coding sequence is TGTGCCAGCAGCGTAGTTGCGGGAGGCAGGAATGAGCAGTTCTTC.